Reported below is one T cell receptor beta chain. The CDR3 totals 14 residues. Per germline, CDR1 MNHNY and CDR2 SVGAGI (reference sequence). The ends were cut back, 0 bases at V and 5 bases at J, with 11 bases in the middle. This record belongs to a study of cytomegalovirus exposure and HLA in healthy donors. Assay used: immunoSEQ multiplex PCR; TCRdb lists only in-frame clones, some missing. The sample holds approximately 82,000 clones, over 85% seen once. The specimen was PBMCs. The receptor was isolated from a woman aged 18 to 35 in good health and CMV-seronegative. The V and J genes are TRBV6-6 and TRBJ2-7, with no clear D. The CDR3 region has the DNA TGTGCCAGCAGTTACTCTGGGCCCACCGACGAGCAGTACTTC. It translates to CASSYSGPTDEQYF.